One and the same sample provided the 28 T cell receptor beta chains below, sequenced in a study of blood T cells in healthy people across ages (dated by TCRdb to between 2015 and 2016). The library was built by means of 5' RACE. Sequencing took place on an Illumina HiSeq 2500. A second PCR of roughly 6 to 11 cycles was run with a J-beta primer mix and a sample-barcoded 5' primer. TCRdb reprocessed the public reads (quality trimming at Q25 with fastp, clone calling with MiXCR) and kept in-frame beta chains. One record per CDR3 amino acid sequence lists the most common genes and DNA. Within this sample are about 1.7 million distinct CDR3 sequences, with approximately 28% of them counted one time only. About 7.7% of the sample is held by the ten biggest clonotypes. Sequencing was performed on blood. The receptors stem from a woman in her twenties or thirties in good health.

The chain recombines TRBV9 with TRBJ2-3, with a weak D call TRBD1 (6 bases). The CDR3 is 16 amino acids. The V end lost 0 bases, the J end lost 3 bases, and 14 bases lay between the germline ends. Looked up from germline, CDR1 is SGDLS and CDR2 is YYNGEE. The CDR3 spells CASSVEPSRGTDTQYF. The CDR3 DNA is TGTGCCAGCAGCGTAGAGCCCTCCAGGGGAACAGATACGCAGTATTTT.

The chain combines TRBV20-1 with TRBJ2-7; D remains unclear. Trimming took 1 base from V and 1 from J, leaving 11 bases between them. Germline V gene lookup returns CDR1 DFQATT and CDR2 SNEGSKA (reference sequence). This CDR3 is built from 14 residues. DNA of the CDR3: TGCAGTGCTAGAGGGAGTCAGTTGTCCTACGAGCAGTACTTC. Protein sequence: CSARGSQLSYEQYF.

Written as DNA, the CDR3 is TGTGCCAGCAGTTTAGGAGCCGCCGGGAATGAGCAGTTCTTC. This codes for CASSLGAAGNEQFF. The rearrangement joins TRBV12-3 or TRBV12-4 to TRBJ2-1, with D hard to call. V gave up 1 base and J gave up 7 bases, with 11 bases separating them. This CDR3 has 14 residues.

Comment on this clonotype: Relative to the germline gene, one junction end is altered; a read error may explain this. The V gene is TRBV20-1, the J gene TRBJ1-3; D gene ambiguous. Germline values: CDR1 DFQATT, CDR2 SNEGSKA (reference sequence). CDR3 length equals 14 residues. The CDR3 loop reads CSASKGSSGNIIYF. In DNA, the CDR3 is TGCAGTGCTAGTAAGGGTAGCTCTGGAAACATCATATATTTT.

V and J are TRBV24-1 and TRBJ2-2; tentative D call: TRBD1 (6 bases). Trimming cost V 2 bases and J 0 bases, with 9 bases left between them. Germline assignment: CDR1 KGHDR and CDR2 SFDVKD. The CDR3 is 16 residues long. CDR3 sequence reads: CATSDSRTANTGELFF. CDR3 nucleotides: TGTGCCACCAGTGATTCACGGACAGCGAACACCGGGGAGCTGTTTTTT.

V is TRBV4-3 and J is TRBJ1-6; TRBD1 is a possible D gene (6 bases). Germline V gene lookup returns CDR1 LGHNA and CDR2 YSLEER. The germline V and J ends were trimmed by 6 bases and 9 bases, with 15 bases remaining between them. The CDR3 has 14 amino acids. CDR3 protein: CASREQGSGSPLHF. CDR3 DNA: TGCGCCAGCAGGGAACAGGGATCGGGTTCACCCCTCCACTTT.

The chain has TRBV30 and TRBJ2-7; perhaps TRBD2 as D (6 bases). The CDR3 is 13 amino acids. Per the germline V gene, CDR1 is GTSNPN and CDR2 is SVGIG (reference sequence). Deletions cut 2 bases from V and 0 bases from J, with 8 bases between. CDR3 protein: CAWSYSGSYEQYF. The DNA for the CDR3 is TGTGCCTGGAGTTATAGCGGCTCCTACGAGCAGTACTTC.

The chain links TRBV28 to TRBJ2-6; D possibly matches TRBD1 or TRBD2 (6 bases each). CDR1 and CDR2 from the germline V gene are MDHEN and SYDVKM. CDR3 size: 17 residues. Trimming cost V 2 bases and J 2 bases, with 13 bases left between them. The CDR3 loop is CASSLRAGGAGANVLTF. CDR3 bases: TGTGCCAGCAGTTTAAGAGCCGGGGGCGCTGGGGCCAACGTCCTGACTTTC.

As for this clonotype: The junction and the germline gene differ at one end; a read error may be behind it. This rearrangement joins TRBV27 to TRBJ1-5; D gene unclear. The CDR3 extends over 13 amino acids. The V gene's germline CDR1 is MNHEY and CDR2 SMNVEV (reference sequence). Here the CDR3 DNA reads TGTGCCAGCAGATTATGGGTCGGTCAGCCCCAGCATTTT. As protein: CASRLWVGQPQHF.

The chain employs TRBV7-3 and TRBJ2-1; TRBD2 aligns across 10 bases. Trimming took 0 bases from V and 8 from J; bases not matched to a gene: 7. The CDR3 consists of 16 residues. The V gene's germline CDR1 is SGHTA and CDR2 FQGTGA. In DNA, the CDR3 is TGTGCCAGCAGCTTAACGACAGCGGGGGGGCAGGATGAGCAGTTCTTC. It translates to CASSLTTAGGQDEQFF.

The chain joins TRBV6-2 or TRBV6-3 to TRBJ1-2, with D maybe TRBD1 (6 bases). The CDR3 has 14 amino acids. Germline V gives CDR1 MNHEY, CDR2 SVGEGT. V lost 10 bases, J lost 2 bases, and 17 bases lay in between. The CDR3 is CATLTRQANYGYTF. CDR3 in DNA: TGTGCCACCCTCACCCGACAGGCGAACTATGGCTACACCTTC.

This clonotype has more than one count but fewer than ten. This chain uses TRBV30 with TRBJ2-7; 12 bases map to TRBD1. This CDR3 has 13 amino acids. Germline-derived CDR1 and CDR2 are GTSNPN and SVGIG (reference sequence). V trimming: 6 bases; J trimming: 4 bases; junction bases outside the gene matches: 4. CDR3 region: CACPGQGAYEQYF. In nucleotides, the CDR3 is TGTGCCTGCCCGGGACAGGGGGCTTACGAGCAGTACTTC.

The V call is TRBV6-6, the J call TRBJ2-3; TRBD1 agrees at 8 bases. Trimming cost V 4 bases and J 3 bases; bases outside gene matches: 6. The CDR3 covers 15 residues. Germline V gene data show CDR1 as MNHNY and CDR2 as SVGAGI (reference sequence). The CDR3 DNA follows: TGTGCCAGCAGTTGGGGGAACAGGGGGACAGATACGCAGTATTTT. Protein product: CASSWGNRGTDTQYF.

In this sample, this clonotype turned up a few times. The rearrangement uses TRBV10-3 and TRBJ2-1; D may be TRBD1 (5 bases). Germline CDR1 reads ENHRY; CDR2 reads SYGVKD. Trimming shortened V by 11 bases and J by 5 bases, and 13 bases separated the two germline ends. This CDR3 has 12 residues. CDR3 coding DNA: TGTGCCGCCCATCAGGGAAACAATGAGCAGTTCTTC. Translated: CAAHQGNNEQFF.

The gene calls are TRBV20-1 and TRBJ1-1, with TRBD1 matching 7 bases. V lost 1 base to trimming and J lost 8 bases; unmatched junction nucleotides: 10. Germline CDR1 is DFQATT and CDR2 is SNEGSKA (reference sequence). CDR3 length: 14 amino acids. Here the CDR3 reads CSARGFSGTVEAFF. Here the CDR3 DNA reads TGCAGTGCTAGAGGTTTTTCCGGGACAGTAGAAGCTTTCTTT.

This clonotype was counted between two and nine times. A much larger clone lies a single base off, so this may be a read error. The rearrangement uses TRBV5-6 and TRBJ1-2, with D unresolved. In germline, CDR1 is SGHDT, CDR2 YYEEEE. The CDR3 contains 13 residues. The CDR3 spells CASGLRVDYGYTF. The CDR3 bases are TGTGCCAGCGGCTTGCGGGTTGACTATGGCTACACCTTC.

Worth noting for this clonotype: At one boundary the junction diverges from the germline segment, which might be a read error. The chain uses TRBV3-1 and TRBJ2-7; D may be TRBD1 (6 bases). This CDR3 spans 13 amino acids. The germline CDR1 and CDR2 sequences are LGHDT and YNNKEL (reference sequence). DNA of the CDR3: TGTGCCAGCATCCAAATCAGGGGCTACGAGCAGTACTTC. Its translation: CASIQIRGYEQYF.

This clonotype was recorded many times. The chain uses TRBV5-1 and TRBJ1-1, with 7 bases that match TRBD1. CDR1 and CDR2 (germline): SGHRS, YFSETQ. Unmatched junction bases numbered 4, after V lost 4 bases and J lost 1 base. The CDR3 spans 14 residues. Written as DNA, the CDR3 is TGCGCCAGCAGCACCGGGACAGCGAACACTGAAGCTTTCTTT. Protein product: CASSTGTANTEAFF. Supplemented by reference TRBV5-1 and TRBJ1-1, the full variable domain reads KAGVTQTPRYLIKTRGQQVTLSCSPISGHRSVSWYQQTPGQGLQFLFEYFSETQRNKGNFPGRFSGRQFSNSRSEMNVSTLELGDSALYLCASSTGTANTEAFFGQGTRLTVV.

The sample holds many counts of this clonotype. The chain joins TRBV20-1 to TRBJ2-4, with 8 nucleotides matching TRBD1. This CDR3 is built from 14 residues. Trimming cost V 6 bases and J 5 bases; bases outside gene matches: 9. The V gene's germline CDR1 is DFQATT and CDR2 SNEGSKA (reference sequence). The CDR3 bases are TGCAGTGCCAAAGACCCAGGGGGCCAAAACATTCAGTACTTC. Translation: CSAKDPGGQNIQYF.

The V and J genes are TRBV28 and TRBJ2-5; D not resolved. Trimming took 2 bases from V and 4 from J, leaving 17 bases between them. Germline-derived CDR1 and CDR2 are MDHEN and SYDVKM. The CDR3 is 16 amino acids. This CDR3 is CASSLGLAPPRETQYF. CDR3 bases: TGTGCCAGCAGTTTAGGCTTGGCCCCACCCCGAGAGACCCAGTACTTC.

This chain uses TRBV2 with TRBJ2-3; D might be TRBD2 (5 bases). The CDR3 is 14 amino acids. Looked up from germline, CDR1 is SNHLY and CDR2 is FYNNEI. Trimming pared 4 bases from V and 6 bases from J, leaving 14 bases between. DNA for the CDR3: TGTGCCAGCAGTGCGGTCCTAGCTAGGGATACGCAGTATTTT. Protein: CASSAVLARDTQYF.

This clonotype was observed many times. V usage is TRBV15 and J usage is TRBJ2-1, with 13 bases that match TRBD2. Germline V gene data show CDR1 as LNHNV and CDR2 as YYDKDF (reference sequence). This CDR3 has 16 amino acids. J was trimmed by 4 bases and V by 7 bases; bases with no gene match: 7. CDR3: CATNPGTSGNYNEQFF. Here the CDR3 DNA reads TGTGCCACCAACCCAGGGACTAGCGGGAATTACAATGAGCAGTTCTTC. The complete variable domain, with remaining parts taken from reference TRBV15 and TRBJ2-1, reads DAMVIQNPRYQVTQFGKPVTLSCSQTLNHNVMYWYQQKSSQAPKLLFHYYDKDFNNEADTPDNFQSRRPNTSFCFLDIRSPGLGDTAMYLCATNPGTSGNYNEQFFGPGTRLTVL.

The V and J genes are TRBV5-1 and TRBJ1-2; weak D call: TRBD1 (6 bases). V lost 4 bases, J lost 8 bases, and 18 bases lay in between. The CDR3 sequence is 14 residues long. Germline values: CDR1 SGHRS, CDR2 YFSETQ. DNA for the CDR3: TGCGCCAGCAGCCAAGGAGGGACAATGATCGGCTACACCTTC. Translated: CASSQGGTMIGYTF.

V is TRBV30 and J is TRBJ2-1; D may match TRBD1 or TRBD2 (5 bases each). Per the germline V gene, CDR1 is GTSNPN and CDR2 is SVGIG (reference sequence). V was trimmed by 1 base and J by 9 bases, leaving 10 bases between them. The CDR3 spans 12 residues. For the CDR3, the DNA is TGTGCCTGGAGTGCCCCGGGACCTGAGCAGTTCTTC. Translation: CAWSAPGPEQFF.

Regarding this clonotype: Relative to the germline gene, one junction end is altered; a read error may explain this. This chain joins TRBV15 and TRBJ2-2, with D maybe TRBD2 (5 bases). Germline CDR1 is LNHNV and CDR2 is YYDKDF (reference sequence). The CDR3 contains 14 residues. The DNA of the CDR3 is TGTGCCACCAGCAGAGATCCAGATAACGGGGAGCGGTTTTTT. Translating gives CATSRDPDNGERFF. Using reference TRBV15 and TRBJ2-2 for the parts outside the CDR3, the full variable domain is DAMVIQNPRYQVTQFGKPVTLSCSQTLNHNVMYWYQQKSSQAPKLLFHYYDKDFNNEADTPDNFQSRRPNTSFCFLDIRSPGLGDTAMYLCATSRDPDNGERFFGEGSRLTVL.

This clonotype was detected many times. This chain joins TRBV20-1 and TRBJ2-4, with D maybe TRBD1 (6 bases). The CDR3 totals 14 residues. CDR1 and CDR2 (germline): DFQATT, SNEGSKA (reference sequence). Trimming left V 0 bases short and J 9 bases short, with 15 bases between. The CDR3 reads CSARDSRGPSIQYF. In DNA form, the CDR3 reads TGCAGTGCTAGAGATAGCAGGGGACCCAGCATTCAGTACTTC.

This chain's CDR3 is CASSQSPGVDTQYF. The DNA for the CDR3 is TGCGCCAGCAGCCAAAGCCCGGGGGTGGATACGCAGTATTTT. The genes are TRBV4-3 and TRBJ2-3; D is possibly TRBD2 (6 bases). Germline CDR1 reads LGHNA; CDR2 reads YSLEER. Trimming took 2 bases from V and 6 from J, leaving 12 bases between them. The length of the CDR3 is 14 residues.

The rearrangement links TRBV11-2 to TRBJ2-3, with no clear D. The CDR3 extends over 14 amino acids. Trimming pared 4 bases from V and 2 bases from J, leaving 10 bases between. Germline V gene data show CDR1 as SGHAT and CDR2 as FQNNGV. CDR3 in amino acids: CASSCSLSTDTQYF. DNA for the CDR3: TGTGCCAGCAGCTGCTCACTATCCACAGATACGCAGTATTTT.